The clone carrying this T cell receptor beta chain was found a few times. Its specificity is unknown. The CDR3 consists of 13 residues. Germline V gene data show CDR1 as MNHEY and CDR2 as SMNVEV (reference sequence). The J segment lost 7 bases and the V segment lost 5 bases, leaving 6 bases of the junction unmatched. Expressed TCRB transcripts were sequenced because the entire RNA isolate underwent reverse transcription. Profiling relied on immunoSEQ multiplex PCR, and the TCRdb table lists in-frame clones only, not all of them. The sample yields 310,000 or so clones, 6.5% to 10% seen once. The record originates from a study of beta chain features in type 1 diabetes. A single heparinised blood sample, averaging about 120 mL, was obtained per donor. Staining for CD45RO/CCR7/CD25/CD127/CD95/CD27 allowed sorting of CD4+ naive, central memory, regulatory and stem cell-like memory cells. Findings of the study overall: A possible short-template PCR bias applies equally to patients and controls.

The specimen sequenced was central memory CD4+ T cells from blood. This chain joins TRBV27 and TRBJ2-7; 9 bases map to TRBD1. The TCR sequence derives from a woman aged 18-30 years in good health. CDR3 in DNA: TGTGCCAGCAGTCAACAGGGGGCCGGTGAGCAGTACTTC. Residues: CASSQQGAGEQYF.